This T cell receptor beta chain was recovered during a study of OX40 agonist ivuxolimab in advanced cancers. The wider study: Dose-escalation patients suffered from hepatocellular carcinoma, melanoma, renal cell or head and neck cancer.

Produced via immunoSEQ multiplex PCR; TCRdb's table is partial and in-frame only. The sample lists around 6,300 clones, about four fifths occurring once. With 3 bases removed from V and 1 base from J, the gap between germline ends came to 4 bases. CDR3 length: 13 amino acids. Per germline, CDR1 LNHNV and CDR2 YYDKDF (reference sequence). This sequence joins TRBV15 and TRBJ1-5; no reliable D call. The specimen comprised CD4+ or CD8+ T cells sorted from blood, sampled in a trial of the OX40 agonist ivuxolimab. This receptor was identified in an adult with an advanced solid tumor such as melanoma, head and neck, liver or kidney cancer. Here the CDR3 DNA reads TGTGCCACCAGCAGCGGGAGCAATCAGCCCCAGCATTTT. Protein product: CATSSGSNQPQHF.